This T cell receptor (beta chain) is drawn from a study of shared clonotypes between healthy human individuals. Overall study findings and caveats: Among a few donors, approximately 5% of naive CD4 clonotypes were found in common. Represented diversity (both genetic and exposure-history) was limited by the small number of donors.

This clone was counted once. The target antigen is unknown. The data were produced by immunoSEQ multiplex PCR, yet TCRdb's version contains in-frame clones alone and is incomplete. The repertoire holds about 1.9 million clones, with 85% to 95% as singletons. The CDR3 contains 15 residues. Trimming stripped 5 bases from V and 1 base from J, with 12 bases between. Germline-derived CDR1 and CDR2 are LNHDA and SQIVND (reference sequence). Naive CD8 cells were CD45RO-negative, positively selected for CCR7, excluding terminally differentiated effector memory CD45RA+ cells. Each sample came from a Caucasian adult donor living in Nashville, Tennessee.

This clonotype was sampled from a man aged 18 to 35 in good health. Some clones in this sample may be carry-over from other donors' samples. The J gene is TRBJ1-5, the V gene TRBV19; possible D gene TRBD1, 6 bases. The sequencing sample was made of naive CD8+ T cells from PBMCs. The CDR3 nucleotides read TGTGCCAGTAGTTTGGACAGAGGAAGCAATCAGCCCCAGCATTTT. Translated: CASSLDRGSNQPQHF.